The clone carrying this T cell receptor beta chain was seen at least ten times. Its antigen is as yet unknown. The CDR3 consists of 14 residues. Trimming removed 6 bases from V and 6 bases from J, with 14 bases in between. Germline V lookup: CDR1 LGHNT, CDR2 FRNRAP. These data originate in a study of T-cell memory formation after mild COVID-19. Whole-study context: TCR clusters largely stayed donor specific. Study outcomes and limitations: Mostly located in CM and EM were contracting CD4+ clones, with contracting CD8+ clones located in EMRA. Clones contracting over day 15 to 85 were CD4/CD8 balanced, with later expanders leaning CD4+. The finding that pre-infection memory included some responding clones suggested that cross-reactive memory joined.

In TCRdb, the 5' RACE reads were re-called with MiXCR into one record per CDR3 protein. Seen here are about 13,000 distinct CDR3 sequences, around 15% observed once, and the top ten hold less than 75%. Sequenced: PBMCs or a T cell subset sorted from them (not recorded which). V usage is TRBV12-5 and J usage is TRBJ1-4; D is ambiguous. The receptor comes from a man aged 18 to 29 who had mild COVID-19 (a few samples of this study predate the infection). Cell type and time point are not known. CDR3 loop: CASGPVGRDEKLFF. For the CDR3, the DNA is TGTGCTAGTGGCCCGGTCGGCCGGGATGAAAAACTGTTTTTT.